The 15 T cell receptor beta chains given below trace back to one sample, sequenced in a study of blood T cell repertoires in COVID-19. Sequenced by immunoSEQ multiplex PCR; TCRdb stores in-frame clones only, minus some. Among 57,000 or so clones listed, roughly 90% were seen once. Material: peripheral blood. The receptor source for this set is a woman aged 50 to 60 with active or convalescent COVID-19.

V gene TRBV7-3 combines with J gene TRBJ1-2; TRBD1 agrees at 7 bases. V gave up 5 bases and J gave up 0 bases; unmatched junction bases: 9. Germline-derived CDR1 and CDR2 are SGHTA and FQGTGA. CDR3 length equals 16 residues. For the CDR3, the DNA is TGTGCCAGCAGCCAATCAGGACAGGAACCTAACTATGGCTACACCTTC. This codes for CASSQSGQEPNYGYTF.

V and J are TRBV27 and TRBJ1-2; D is perhaps TRBD1 (6 bases). CDR3 size: 13 residues. V was pared by 6 bases and J by 7 bases, with 15 bases between. Germline CDR1 MNHEY, CDR2 SMNVEV (reference sequence). The CDR3 bases are TGTGCCAGCAGACCGTCACAGGGTAGTGGCTACACCTTC. It translates to CASRPSQGSGYTF.

This rearrangement joins TRBV15 to TRBJ2-3; D possibly corresponds to TRBD1 (6 bases). Germline V CDR1 and CDR2: LNHNV, YYDKDF (reference sequence). The CDR3 covers 15 residues. V was pared by 0 bases and J by 0 bases, with 7 bases between. DNA of the CDR3: TGTGCCACCAGCAGAGAGGGGGCTAGCACAGATACGCAGTATTTT. Amino acids: CATSREGASTDTQYF. The variable domain in full, with the rest retrieved from reference TRBV15 and TRBJ2-3, is DAMVIQNPRYQVTQFGKPVTLSCSQTLNHNVMYWYQQKSSQAPKLLFHYYDKDFNNEADTPDNFQSRRPNTSFCFLDIRSPGLGDTAMYLCATSREGASTDTQYFGPGTRLTVL.

The genes are TRBV5-1 and TRBJ2-7, with 10 bases identical to TRBD1. V was pared by 3 bases and J by 8 bases, with 17 bases of the junction left unmatched. The CDR3 totals 17 residues. Germline CDR1 is SGHRS and CDR2 is YFSETQ. The CDR3 DNA reads as TGCGCCAGCAGCTCCTCACCTTTACCCGGGACAGGGGTAAAGCAGTACTTC. Its protein is CASSSSPLPGTGVKQYF.

The genes are TRBV19 and TRBJ2-1, with 9 bases fitting TRBD1. From germline, CDR1 is LNHDA and CDR2 SQIVND (reference sequence). The CDR3 is made up of 16 amino acids. With 3 bases clipped from V and 6 bases from J, the junction kept 9 bases outside the gene matches. This CDR3 reads CASSMSLGQGRNEQFF. The CDR3 nucleotides are TGTGCCAGTAGTATGTCCTTGGGACAGGGACGCAATGAGCAGTTCTTC.

V gene TRBV29-1 combines with J gene TRBJ2-1; no firm D call. V lost 3 bases, J lost 5 bases, and 17 bases lay in between. CDR1 and CDR2 from the germline V gene are SQVTM and ANQGSEA. The CDR3 runs 15 residues. Written as DNA, the CDR3 is TGCAGCGTTGATGGTAGTAGCCCCCTCCACAATGAGCAGTTCTTC. Amino acid sequence: CSVDGSSPLHNEQFF.

This clone was counted only a few times. This rearrangement joins TRBV19 to TRBJ1-5; 9 nucleotides line up with TRBD1. The V and J ends lost 5 bases and 7 bases, in that order; junction bases with no gene match: 24. The germline V gene has CDR1 LNHDA and CDR2 SQIVND (reference sequence). The length of the CDR3 is 20 residues. The CDR3 coding sequence is TGTGCCAGTAGTGGGGGATACGGGTACGCTACAGGGGGCAACGAGCAGCCCCAGCATTTT. It encodes CASSGGYGYATGGNEQPQHF.

The genes are TRBV6-4 and TRBJ2-1, with 11 positions matching TRBD2. The ends lost 5 bases at V and 6 bases at J; junction bases unmatched: 6. This CDR3 contains 15 residues. Germline CDR1 reads MRHNA; CDR2 reads SNTAGT. Here the CDR3 reads CASSLLAGEGNEQFF. DNA of the CDR3: TGTGCCAGCAGTTTACTAGCGGGAGAGGGCAATGAGCAGTTCTTC.

The chain has TRBV10-3 and TRBJ2-1; D is perhaps TRBD2 (5 bases). Germline V gene data show CDR1 as ENHRY and CDR2 as SYGVKD. Trimming cost V 4 bases and J 6 bases, with 10 bases left between them. The length of the CDR3 is 13 residues. CDR3 nucleotides: TGTGCCATCAGTGGGGGAGCAATCAATGAGCAGTTCTTC. This encodes CAISGGAINEQFF.

The V gene is TRBV6-5, the J gene TRBJ2-7, with 13 positions matching TRBD2. J gave up 4 bases and V 5 bases, and 5 bases lay outside the gene matches. Per germline, CDR1 MNHEY and CDR2 SVGAGI. The CDR3 loop spans 15 amino acids. The CDR3, as DNA: TGTGCCAGCAGTATACTAGCGGGAGGGTGGTACGAGCAGTACTTC. Its protein is CASSILAGGWYEQYF.

This chain joins TRBV18 and TRBJ1-5, with D uncertain. V was trimmed by 3 bases and J by 0 bases, leaving 12 bases between them. Looked up from germline, CDR1 is KGHSH and CDR2 is LQKENI. This CDR3 has 16 residues. The CDR3 DNA follows: TGTGCCAGCTCACCTGTTCAGGTATATAGCAATCAGCCCCAGCATTTT. Its translation is CASSPVQVYSNQPQHF.

This rearrangement joins TRBV9 to TRBJ2-3, with a tentative D call TRBD2 (5 bases). In germline, CDR1 is SGDLS, CDR2 YYNGEE. The germline V and J ends were trimmed by 3 bases and 3 bases, with 8 bases remaining between them. The CDR3 loop spans 13 amino acids. CDR3 sequence reads: CASSGGGTDTQYF. The CDR3 nucleotides read TGTGCCAGCAGCGGTGGAGGAACAGATACGCAGTATTTT.

The chain joins TRBV28 to TRBJ2-7; D unclear. This CDR3 region has 12 residues. V was cut by 6 bases and J by 3 bases, with 9 bases left in between. The V gene's germline CDR1 is MDHEN and CDR2 SYDVKM. The CDR3 DNA follows: TGTGCCAGCAGCGCTACAGACTACGAGCAGTACTTC. The encoded protein is CASSATDYEQYF.

The chain combines TRBV3-1 (or the pseudogene TRBV3-2) with TRBJ2-3; 7 nucleotides agree with TRBD1. V was pared by 4 bases and J by 2 bases, with 12 bases of the junction left unmatched. This CDR3 comprises 17 residues. Germline V gives CDR1 LGHDT, CDR2 YNNKEL (reference sequence). This CDR3 reads CASSPYPDRPSTDTQYF. Written as DNA, the CDR3 is TGTGCCAGCAGCCCTTATCCGGACAGGCCTTCCACAGATACGCAGTATTTT.

This sequence joins TRBV7-2 and TRBJ2-3, with 8 bases that match TRBD2. The V segment lost 2 bases and the J segment 0 bases; nucleotides outside the gene matches: 4. CDR1 is SGHTA, CDR2 FQGNSA, per germline. The CDR3 sequence is 16 residues long. CDR3 sequence (DNA): TGTGCCAGCAGCTTATCGGGCGGGAGGAGCACAGATACGCAGTATTTT. It is translated as CASSLSGGRSTDTQYF. The whole variable domain, filled in from reference TRBV7-2 and TRBJ2-3, reads GAGVSQSPSNKVTEKGKDVELRCDPISGHTALYWYRQSLGQGLEFLIYFQGNSAPDKSGLPSDRFSAERTGGSVSTLTIQRTQQEDSAVYLCASSLSGGRSTDTQYFGPGTRLTVL.